The clone carrying this T cell receptor (beta chain) has at least ten counts. Its cognate antigen is unknown. The second PCR ran about 6 to 11 cycles with a sample-barcoded 5' primer and J-beta primers. TCRdb re-derived calls from the 5' RACE reads in MiXCR, one entry per CDR3 protein. The profile shows about 680,000 distinct CDR3 sequences, 45% to 50% of them singletons. The sample originates from a study of blood T cells in healthy people across ages. Study-wide results and caveats: More naive CD4+ cells and higher diversity were found in long-lived than in aged donors.

This CDR3 region has 13 residues. The germline gives CDR1 MNHEY, CDR2 SVGEGT. V lost 6 bases and J lost 3; bases outside the gene matches: 0. This sequence joins TRBV6-2 or TRBV6-3 and TRBJ2-7, with TRBD2 identical over 12 bases. This clonotype was sampled from a woman aged 60-70 years in good health. Sequencing input: blood. This chain's CDR3 is CASRTSGSYEQYF. DNA for the CDR3: TGTGCCAGCAGGACTAGCGGGAGCTACGAGCAGTACTTC.